Each of the 29 T cell receptor beta chains below was sequenced from the same sample in a study of shared clonotypes between healthy human individuals. Sequencing was performed with immunoSEQ multiplex PCR; in TCRdb, only in-frame clones are kept and a portion is missing. The sample lists 1 million to 1.2 million clones, roughly 80% occurring once. The sample was memory CD4+ T cells from PBMCs. As for subset: CD45RA-negative fraction. These receptors originate from a man younger than 30 in good health. Some clones in this sample may be carry-over from other donors' samples.

The chain uses TRBV7-2 and TRBJ2-3, with TRBD1 matching over 8 bases. The CDR3 consists of 13 residues. The V segment lost 5 bases and the J segment 6 bases; nucleotides outside the gene matches: 4. CDR1 is SGHTA and CDR2 is FQGNSA in the germline V gene. CDR3 sequence: CASSVDREDTQYF. CDR3 coding DNA: TGTGCCAGCAGCGTGGACAGGGAGGATACGCAGTATTTT.

This chain connects TRBV28 to TRBJ2-1; D might be TRBD2 (5 bases). V lost 6 bases and J 1 base, leaving 13 bases between the germline ends. Germline CDR1 MDHEN, CDR2 SYDVKM. The CDR3 sequence is 15 residues long. The CDR3 sequence is CASSVKRISYNEQFF. The CDR3 DNA reads TGTGCCAGCAGCGTCAAGCGGATATCCTACAATGAGCAGTTCTTC.

This chain connects TRBV7-8 to TRBJ1-5; 9 bases line up with TRBD1. Germline V lookup: CDR1 SGHVS, CDR2 FQNEAQ. V lost 1 base, J lost 3 bases, and 4 bases stayed unmatched. The CDR3 contains 16 residues. CDR3 DNA sequence: TGTGCCAGCAGCTTAGGGGGACAGGGATACAATCAGCCCCAGCATTTT. Translation: CASSLGGQGYNQPQHF.

This clone was found a few times. The CDR3 region has the DNA TGTGCCACCTATGGTAGGGGCTACACCTTC. Amino acid sequence: CATYGRGYTF. The chain recombines TRBV19 with TRBJ1-2; D remains ambiguous. Germline V gives CDR1 LNHDA, CDR2 SQIVND (reference sequence). V was shortened by 10 bases and J by 8 bases, with 11 bases between the two germline ends. The CDR3 sequence is 10 residues long.

This clone was counted a single time. The V and J genes are TRBV2 and TRBJ2-3; 12 nucleotides align to TRBD2. Germline CDR1 and CDR2: SNHLY and FYNNEI. Losses at the gene ends were 6 bases for V and 6 bases for J; bases not matched to a gene: 4. This CDR3 contains 14 residues. This chain's CDR3 is CASRGTSGSDTQYF. DNA of the CDR3: TGTGCCAGCAGGGGGACTAGCGGGTCGGATACGCAGTATTTT. The full variable domain, completed using reference TRBV2 and TRBJ2-3, is EPEVTQTPSHQVTQMGQEVILRCVPISNHLYFYWYRQILGQKVEFLVSFYNNEISEKSEIFDDQFSVERPDGSNFTLKIRSTKLEDSAMYFCASRGTSGSDTQYFGPGTRLTVL.

Comments on this clone: Other DNA sequences in this sample translate to the same CDR3. The chain employs TRBV29-1 and TRBJ1-2; no definite D call. V was pared by 0 bases and J by 0 bases, with 5 bases between. Germline V gives CDR1 SQVTM, CDR2 ANQGSEA. The CDR3 loop spans 13 amino acids. The CDR3, as DNA: TGCAGCGTTGAAGACAGGTCTAACTATGGCTACACCTTC. This gives the protein CSVEDRSNYGYTF.

This chain joins TRBV11-2 and TRBJ1-2; 7 bases agree with TRBD1. In germline, CDR1 is SGHAT, CDR2 FQNNGV. The length of the CDR3 is 16 residues. Trimming removed 1 base from V and 5 bases from J; junction bases left unmatched: 10. The CDR3 spells CASSLGQGPKLYGYTF. In DNA, the CDR3 is TGTGCCAGCAGCTTAGGACAGGGTCCTAAACTATATGGCTACACCTTC.

This sequence joins TRBV2 and TRBJ2-7, with 9 positions matching TRBD2. Trimming removed 7 bases from V and 5 bases from J; junction bases left unmatched: 12. Germline V gives CDR1 SNHLY, CDR2 FYNNEI. The CDR3 has 15 amino acids. The CDR3, as DNA: TGTGCCAGCACTGACAACGGCGGGAGGGCCCACGAGCAGTACTTC. Translation gives CASTDNGGRAHEQYF.

The V gene is TRBV18, the J gene TRBJ1-3; D remains ambiguous. V dropped 3 bases and J dropped 0 bases, with 12 bases sitting between them. From germline, CDR1 is KGHSH and CDR2 LQKENI. CDR3 length: 16 residues. CDR3 bases: TGTGCCAGCTCACCGGTTTTTACAGACTCTGGAAACACCATATATTTT. This codes for CASSPVFTDSGNTIYF.

For this clone: Other DNA sequences in this sample translate to the same CDR3. The chain joins TRBV5-1 to TRBJ1-1, with D tentatively TRBD1 (5 bases). CDR3 length: 13 amino acids. Germline CDR1 SGHRS, CDR2 YFSETQ. V was shortened by 2 bases and J by 2 bases, with 7 bases between the two germline ends. This chain's CDR3 is CASSFGGNTEAFF. The CDR3 DNA follows: TGCGCCAGCAGCTTCGGGGGTAACACTGAAGCTTTCTTT.

Points on this clone: The CDR3 does not close with the conserved phenylalanine or tryptophan, likely indicating a read error. The chain recombines TRBV7-2 with TRBJ1-1; D not certain. Trimming removed 7 bases at V and 10 bases at J, with 25 bases between. The germline gives CDR1 SGHTA, CDR2 FQGNSA. The CDR3 is 15 residues long. The CDR3 is CASTRGEDTRRGAFL. The CDR3 nucleotides read TGTGCCAGCACCCGCGGGGAAGACACAAGACGAGGAGCTTTCCTT.

V and J are TRBV5-1 and TRBJ1-1, with D unresolved. The CDR3 is 14 amino acids. The V end was cut by 0 bases, the J end by 4 bases, with 10 bases between. The V gene's germline CDR1 is SGHRS and CDR2 YFSETQ. CDR3 DNA: TGCGCCAGCAGCTTGGTTGACGGGATCACTGAAGCTTTCTTT. Its protein product is CASSLVDGITEAFF.

The gene calls are TRBV7-8 and TRBJ2-7; maybe TRBD2 (5 bases). The CDR3 is made up of 17 amino acids. The V gene lost 0 bases and the J gene lost 6 bases, with 21 bases spanning the gap. Germline values: CDR1 SGHVS, CDR2 FQNEAQ. The chain's CDR3 is CASSLANVVGVKREQYF. DNA of the CDR3: TGTGCCAGCAGCTTAGCAAATGTAGTGGGAGTGAAACGCGAGCAGTACTTC.

The rearrangement uses TRBV5-1 and TRBJ2-3; D not certain. The CDR3 is 13 residues long. Per the germline V gene, CDR1 is SGHRS and CDR2 is YFSETQ. V was pared by 4 bases and J by 2 bases, with 8 bases between. CDR3 sequence reads: CASSTTSTDTQYF. The CDR3 nucleotides are TGCGCCAGCAGCACGACCTCCACAGATACGCAGTATTTT.

The chain links TRBV30 to TRBJ1-1; D is unclear. The V end was cut by 2 bases, the J end by 7 bases, with 14 bases between. This CDR3 has 13 residues. The germline CDR1 and CDR2 sequences are GTSNPN and SVGIG (reference sequence). CDR3 nucleotide sequence: TGTGCCTGGAGTAAAGGAGGACTGTATGAAGCTTTCTTT. This codes for CAWSKGGLYEAFF.

The V call is TRBV25-1, the J call TRBJ2-5; 9 nucleotides agree with TRBD2. The germline gives CDR1 MGHDK, CDR2 SYGVNS. This CDR3 has 16 amino acids. V was pared by 2 bases and J by 0 bases, with 4 bases of the junction left unmatched. The CDR3: CASSEAGGTNQETQYF. The CDR3, as DNA: TGTGCCAGCAGTGAAGCGGGAGGGACTAACCAAGAGACCCAGTACTTC.

About this clone: A clone one base away is much larger, so this may be a read error. The same CDR3 arises from other DNA sequences in this sample as well. The V call is TRBV7-9, the J call TRBJ2-5; D not certain. The germline CDR1 and CDR2 sequences are SEHNR and FQNEAQ (reference sequence). V was clipped by 3 bases and J by 5 bases, with 4 bases between them. The CDR3 totals 11 residues. CDR3 sequence: CASSLVETQYF. CDR3 sequence (DNA): TGTGCCAGCAGCTTGGTGGAGACCCAGTACTTC. Full variable domain (outside the CDR3, taken from reference TRBV7-9 and TRBJ2-5): DTGVSQNPRHKITKRGQNVTFRCDPISEHNRLYWYRQTLGQGPEFLTYFQNEAQLEKSRLLSDRFSAERPKGSFSTLEIQRTEQGDSAMYLCASSLVETQYFGPGTRLLVL.

This clone was picked up a small number of times. The V call is TRBV18, the J call TRBJ2-7; 9 bases map to TRBD1. Germline lookup yields CDR1 KGHSH and CDR2 LQKENI. V was clipped by 3 bases and J by 4 bases; unmatched bases: 13. The CDR3 extends over 17 amino acids. For the CDR3, the DNA is TGTGCCAGCTCACCGCAAACTACAGGGGGCCTTGCTTACGAGCAGTACTTC. Amino acid sequence: CASSPQTTGGLAYEQYF.

This clone was recorded once. The V gene is TRBV28, the J gene TRBJ1-3; D remains ambiguous. The CDR3 loop spans 16 amino acids. Trimming stripped 2 bases from V and 4 bases from J, with 15 bases between. Germline lookup yields CDR1 MDHEN and CDR2 SYDVKM. In nucleotides, the CDR3 is TGTGCCAGCAGTTTAAGGCAGGCGTCTCTGGGAAACACCATATATTTT. Protein product: CASSLRQASLGNTIYF.

V and J are TRBV5-4 and TRBJ2-3; 10 positions match TRBD2. CDR1 is SGHNT, CDR2 YYREEE, per germline (reference sequence). J was trimmed by 1 base and V by 3 bases; bases with no gene match: 5. CDR3 length equals 16 residues. The chain's CDR3 is CASSWGGTSGTDTQYF. The CDR3 DNA reads as TGTGCCAGCAGCTGGGGCGGGACTAGCGGCACAGATACGCAGTATTTT.

This clone appeared once. V is TRBV14 and J is TRBJ1-1; D remains ambiguous. Deletions cut 2 bases from V and 3 bases from J, with 16 bases between. Germline CDR1 SGHDN, CDR2 FVKESK. The CDR3 spans 16 residues. The CDR3 protein is CASSQLISSGDTEAFF. In nucleotides, the CDR3 is TGTGCCAGCAGCCAACTAATATCAAGCGGGGACACTGAAGCTTTCTTT.

The chain links TRBV5-1 to TRBJ2-7; a possible D gene is TRBD1 (5 bases). The ends were cut back, 0 bases at V and 2 bases at J, with 12 bases in the middle. CDR1 and CDR2 (germline): SGHRS, YFSETQ. The length of the CDR3 is 15 residues. The CDR3 spells CASSLGAGLAYEQYF. DNA for the CDR3: TGCGCCAGCAGCTTGGGGGCAGGGCTGGCCTACGAGCAGTACTTC.

The gene calls are TRBV4-1 and TRBJ2-7; the D gene is possibly TRBD1 (6 bases). Germline CDR1 reads MGHRA; CDR2 reads YSYEKL. V dropped 5 bases and J dropped 7 bases, with 18 bases sitting between them. CDR3 size: 14 residues. In DNA, the CDR3 is TGCGCCAGCAGCGAAGGGGGAGCGTTGTGGGAGCAGTACTTC. It is translated as CASSEGGALWEQYF.

This rearrangement joins TRBV6-5 to TRBJ2-2; 8 nucleotides line up with TRBD2. The CDR3 totals 14 residues. Trimming cost V 10 bases and J 2 bases; bases outside gene matches: 6. Germline values: CDR1 MNHEY, CDR2 SVGAGI. CDR3 nucleotide sequence: TGTGCCACCCGGACTAGCTCTAACACCGGGGAGCTGTTTTTT. This encodes CATRTSSNTGELFF.

The chain links TRBV11-2 to TRBJ2-7; 9 nucleotides align to TRBD2. The CDR3 extends over 14 amino acids. CDR1 is SGHAT, CDR2 FQNNGV, per germline. V lost 5 bases to trimming and J lost 3 bases; unmatched junction nucleotides: 5. The CDR3 loop is CASSRSGSFYEQYF. CDR3 sequence (DNA): TGTGCCAGCAGCCGTAGCGGGAGTTTCTACGAGCAGTACTTC. Full variable domain (missing parts from reference TRBV11-2 and TRBJ2-7): EAGVAQSPRYKIIEKRQSVAFWCNPISGHATLYWYQQILGQGPKLLIQFQNNGVVDDSQLPKDRFSAERLKGVDSTLKIQPAKLEDSAVYLCASSRSGSFYEQYFGPGTRLTVT.

The genes are TRBV21-1 and TRBJ2-3; whether TRBD2, the table's D call, matches the DNA was not checked. TRBV21-1 is assigned pseudogene status. The CDR3 extends over 13 amino acids. CDR3 in DNA: TGTGCCATCGGGGGGATTAGTAGGAATACGCAGTATTTT. It yields the protein CAIGGISRNTQYF.

The chain combines TRBV2 with TRBJ2-1; 9 nucleotides align to TRBD2. V was clipped by 4 bases and J by 4 bases; unmatched bases: 11. The CDR3 consists of 17 residues. CDR1 and CDR2 from the germline V gene are SNHLY and FYNNEI. The DNA of the CDR3 is TGTGCCAGCAGTGCAACAACCGTAGCGGGGGCTTACAATGAGCAGTTCTTC. This sequence encodes CASSATTVAGAYNEQFF.

The rearrangement uses TRBV11-2 and TRBJ1-2, with a weak D call TRBD1 (5 bases). The length of the CDR3 is 15 residues. Trimming cost V 1 base and J 4 bases, with 13 bases left between them. Germline V gene data show CDR1 as SGHAT and CDR2 as FQNNGV. The CDR3 loop reads CASSLGQQLPYGYTF. The CDR3 DNA follows: TGTGCCAGCAGCTTAGGACAGCAACTCCCCTATGGCTACACCTTC.

The table lists this clone with a few counts. The chain links TRBV13 to TRBJ1-3; D remains ambiguous. The V end was cut by 4 bases, the J end by 3 bases, with 10 bases between. The CDR3 sequence is 14 residues long. Germline CDR1 PRHDT, CDR2 FYEKMQ (reference sequence). Written as DNA, the CDR3 is TGTGCCAGCAGCTCTTGGGGAGGTGGAAACACCATATATTTT. Encoded protein: CASSSWGGGNTIYF.